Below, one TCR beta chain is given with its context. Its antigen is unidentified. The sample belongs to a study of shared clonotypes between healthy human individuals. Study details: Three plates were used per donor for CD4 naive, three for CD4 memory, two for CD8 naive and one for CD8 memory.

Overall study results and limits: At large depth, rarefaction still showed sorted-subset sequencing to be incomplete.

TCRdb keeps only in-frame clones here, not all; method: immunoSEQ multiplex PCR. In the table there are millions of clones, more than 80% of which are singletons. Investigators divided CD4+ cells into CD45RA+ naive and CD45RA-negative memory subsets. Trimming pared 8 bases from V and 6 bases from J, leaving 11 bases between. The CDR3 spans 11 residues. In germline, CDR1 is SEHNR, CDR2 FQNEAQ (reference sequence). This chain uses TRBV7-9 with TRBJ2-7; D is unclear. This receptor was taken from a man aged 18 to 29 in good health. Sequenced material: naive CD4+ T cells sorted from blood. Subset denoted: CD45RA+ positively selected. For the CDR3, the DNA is TGTGCCAGCGGTCTACTCCTCGAGCAGTACTTC. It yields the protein CASGLLLEQYF. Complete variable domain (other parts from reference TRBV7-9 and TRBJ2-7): DTGVSQNPRHKITKRGQNVTFRCDPISEHNRLYWYRQTLGQGPEFLTYFQNEAQLEKSRLLSDRFSAERPKGSFSTLEIQRTEQGDSAMYLCASGLLLEQYFGPGTRLTVT.